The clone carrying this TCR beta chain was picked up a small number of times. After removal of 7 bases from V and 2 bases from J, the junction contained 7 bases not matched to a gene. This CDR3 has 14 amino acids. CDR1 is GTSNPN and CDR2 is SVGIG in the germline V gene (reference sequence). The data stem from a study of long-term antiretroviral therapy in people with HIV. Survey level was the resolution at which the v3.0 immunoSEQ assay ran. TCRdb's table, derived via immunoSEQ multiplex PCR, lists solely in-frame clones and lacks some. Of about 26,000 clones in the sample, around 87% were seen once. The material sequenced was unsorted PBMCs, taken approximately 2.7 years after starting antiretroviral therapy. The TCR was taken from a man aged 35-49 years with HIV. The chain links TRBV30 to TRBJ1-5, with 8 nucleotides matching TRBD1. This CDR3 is CALAGGAGNQPQHF. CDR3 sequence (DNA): TGTGCCTTGGCAGGGGGCGCGGGCAATCAGCCCCAGCATTTT.